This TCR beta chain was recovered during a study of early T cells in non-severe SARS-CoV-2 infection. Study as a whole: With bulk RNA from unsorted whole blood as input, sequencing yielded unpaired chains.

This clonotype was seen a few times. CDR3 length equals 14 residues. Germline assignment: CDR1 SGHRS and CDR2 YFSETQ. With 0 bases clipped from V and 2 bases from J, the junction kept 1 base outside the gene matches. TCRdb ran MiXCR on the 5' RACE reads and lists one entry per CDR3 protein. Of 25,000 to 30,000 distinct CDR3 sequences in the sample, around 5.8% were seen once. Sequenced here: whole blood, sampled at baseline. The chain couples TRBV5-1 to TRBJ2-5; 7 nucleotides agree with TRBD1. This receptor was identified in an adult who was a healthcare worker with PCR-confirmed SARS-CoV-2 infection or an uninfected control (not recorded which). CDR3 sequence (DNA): TGCGCCAGCAGCTTGGCGGGACAGCAAGAGACCCAGTACTTC. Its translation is CASSLAGQQETQYF.